This TCR beta chain is from a study of CD8 T cells in Susac syndrome. This clonotype appeared a few times. Reverse transcription of about 0.45 to 1 ug RNA used random hexamers. The amplification used immunoSEQ multiplex PCR on TCR beta CDR3; it spanned 54 Vbeta and 13 Jbeta. MiXCR, applied by TCRdb to the immunoSEQ multiplex PCR reads, yields one record per CDR3 protein. The table records 110,000 or so distinct CDR3 sequences, around 92% of them present only once. Trimming stripped 0 bases from V and 6 bases from J, with 8 bases between. Germline V gene data show CDR1 as MNHEY and CDR2 as SVGAGI. The CDR3 loop spans 14 amino acids.

The source of this sequence is a human donor in good health. Specimen: CD8+ T cells from PBMCs. The chain uses TRBV6-5 and TRBJ2-2; maybe TRBD1 (6 bases). CDR3 nucleotides: TGTGCCAGCAGTTACTCGCCAGGGGCCGGGGAGCTGTTTTTT. Encoded protein: CASSYSPGAGELFF.